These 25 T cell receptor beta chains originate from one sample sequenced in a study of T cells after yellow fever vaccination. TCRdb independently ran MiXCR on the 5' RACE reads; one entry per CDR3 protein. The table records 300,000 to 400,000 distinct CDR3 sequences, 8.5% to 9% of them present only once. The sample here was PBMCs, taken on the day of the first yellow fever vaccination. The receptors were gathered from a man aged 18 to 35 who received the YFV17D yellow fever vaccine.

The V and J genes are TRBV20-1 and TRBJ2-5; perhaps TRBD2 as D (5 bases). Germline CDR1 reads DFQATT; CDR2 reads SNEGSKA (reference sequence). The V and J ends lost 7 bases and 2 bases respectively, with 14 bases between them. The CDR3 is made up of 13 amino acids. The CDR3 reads CSVRPQRQETQYF. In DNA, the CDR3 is TGCAGTGTCCGGCCCCAGCGGCAAGAGACCCAGTACTTC.

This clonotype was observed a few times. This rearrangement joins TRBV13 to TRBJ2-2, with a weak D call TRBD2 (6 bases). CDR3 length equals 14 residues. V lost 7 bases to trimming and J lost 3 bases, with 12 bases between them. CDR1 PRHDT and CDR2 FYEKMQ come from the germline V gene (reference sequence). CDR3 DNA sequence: TGTGCCAGCAAGGGCCTAGCGTACACCGGGGAGCTGTTTTTT. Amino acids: CASKGLAYTGELFF.

CDR3 amino acids: CASSPTRDRGRTGELFF. For the CDR3, the DNA is TGTGCCAGCAGCCCTACCCGGGACAGGGGGCGAACCGGGGAGCTGTTTTTT. J is TRBJ2-2 and V is TRBV7-3, with TRBD1 matching over 12 bases. This CDR3 spans 17 amino acids. The junction had 9 bases not matched to a gene; V was cut back by 5 bases and J by 5 bases. Germline-derived CDR1 and CDR2 are SGHTA and FQGTGA.

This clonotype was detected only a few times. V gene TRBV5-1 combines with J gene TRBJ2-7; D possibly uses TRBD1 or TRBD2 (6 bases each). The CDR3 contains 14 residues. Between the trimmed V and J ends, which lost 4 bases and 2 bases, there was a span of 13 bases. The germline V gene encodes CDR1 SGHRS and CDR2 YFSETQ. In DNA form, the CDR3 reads TGCGCCAGCAGCCGGGAGACAGGTCCCTACGAGCAGTACTTC. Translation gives CASSRETGPYEQYF.

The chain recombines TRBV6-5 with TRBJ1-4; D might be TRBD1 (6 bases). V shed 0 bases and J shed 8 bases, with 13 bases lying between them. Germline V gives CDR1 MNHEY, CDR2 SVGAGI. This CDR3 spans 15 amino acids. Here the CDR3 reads CASSYSNRAGEKLFF. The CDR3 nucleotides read TGTGCCAGCAGTTACTCGAACAGGGCGGGGGAAAAACTGTTTTTT.

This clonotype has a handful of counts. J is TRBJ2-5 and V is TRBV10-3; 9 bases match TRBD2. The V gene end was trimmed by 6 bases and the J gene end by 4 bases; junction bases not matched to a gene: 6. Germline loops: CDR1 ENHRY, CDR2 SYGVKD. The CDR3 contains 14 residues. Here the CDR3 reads CAISVGGGVETQYF. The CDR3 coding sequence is TGTGCCATCAGCGTTGGCGGGGGGGTAGAGACCCAGTACTTC.

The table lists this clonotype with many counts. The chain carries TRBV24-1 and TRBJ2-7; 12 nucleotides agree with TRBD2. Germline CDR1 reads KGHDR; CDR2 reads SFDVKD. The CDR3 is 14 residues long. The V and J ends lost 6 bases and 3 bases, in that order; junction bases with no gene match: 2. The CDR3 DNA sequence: TGTGCCACCAGTCGACTAGCGGGGGTCTACGAGCAGTACTTC. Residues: CATSRLAGVYEQYF.

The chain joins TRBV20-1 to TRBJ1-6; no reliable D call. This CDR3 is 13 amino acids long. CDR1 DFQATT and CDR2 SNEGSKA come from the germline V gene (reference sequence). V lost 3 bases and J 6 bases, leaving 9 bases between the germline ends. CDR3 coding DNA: TGCAGTGCTAGGGACGCGGGTAATTCACCCCTCCACTTT. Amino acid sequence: CSARDAGNSPLHF.

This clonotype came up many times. The CDR3 loop is CASSLKSRGTYGANVLTF. The CDR3 DNA reads as TGTGCCAGCAGCTTAAAGTCCAGGGGGACCTATGGGGCCAACGTCCTGACTTTC. The chain is built from TRBV11-2 and TRBJ2-6; 7 positions agree with TRBD1. Germline V lookup: CDR1 SGHAT, CDR2 FQNNGV. V dropped 2 bases and J dropped 3; count of bases not matched to a gene: 10. This CDR3 spans 18 amino acids.

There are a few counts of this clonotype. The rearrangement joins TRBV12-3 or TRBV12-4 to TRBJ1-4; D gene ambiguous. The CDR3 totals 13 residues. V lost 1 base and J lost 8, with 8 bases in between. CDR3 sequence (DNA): TGTGCCAGCAGTTTAGAACGTCGAGAAAAACTGTTTTTT. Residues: CASSLERREKLFF.

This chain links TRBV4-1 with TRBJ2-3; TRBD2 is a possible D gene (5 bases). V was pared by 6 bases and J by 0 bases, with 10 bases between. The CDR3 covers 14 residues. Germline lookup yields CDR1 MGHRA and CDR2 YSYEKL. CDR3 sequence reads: CASSEGLSTDTQYF. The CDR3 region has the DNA TGCGCCAGCAGTGAGGGCCTCAGCACAGATACGCAGTATTTT.

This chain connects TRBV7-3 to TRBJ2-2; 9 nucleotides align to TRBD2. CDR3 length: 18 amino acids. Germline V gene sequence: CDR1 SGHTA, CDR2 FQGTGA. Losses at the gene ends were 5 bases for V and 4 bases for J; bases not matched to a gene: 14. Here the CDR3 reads CASSKKGLALVATGELFF. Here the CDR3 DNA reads TGTGCCAGCAGCAAAAAGGGACTAGCCCTCGTTGCCACCGGGGAGCTGTTTTTT.

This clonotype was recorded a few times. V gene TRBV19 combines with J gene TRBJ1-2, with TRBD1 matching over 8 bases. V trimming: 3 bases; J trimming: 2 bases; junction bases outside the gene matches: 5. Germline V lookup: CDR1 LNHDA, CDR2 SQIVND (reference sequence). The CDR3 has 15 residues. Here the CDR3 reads CASSIMDRENYGYTF. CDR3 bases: TGTGCCAGTAGTATCATGGACAGGGAAAACTATGGCTACACCTTC.

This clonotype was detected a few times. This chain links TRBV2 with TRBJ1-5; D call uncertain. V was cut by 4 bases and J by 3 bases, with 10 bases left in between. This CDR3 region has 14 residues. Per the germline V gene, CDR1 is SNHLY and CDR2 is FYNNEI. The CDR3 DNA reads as TGTGCCAGCAGTGGGGCCACACTCAATCAGCCCCAGCATTTT. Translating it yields CASSGATLNQPQHF.

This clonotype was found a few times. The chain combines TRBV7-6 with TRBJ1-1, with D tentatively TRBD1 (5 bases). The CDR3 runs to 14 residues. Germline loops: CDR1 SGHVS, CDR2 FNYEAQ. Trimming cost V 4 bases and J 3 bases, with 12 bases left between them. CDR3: CASSSSGLDTEAFF. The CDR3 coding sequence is TGTGCCAGCAGCTCCTCAGGGTTGGACACTGAAGCTTTCTTT.

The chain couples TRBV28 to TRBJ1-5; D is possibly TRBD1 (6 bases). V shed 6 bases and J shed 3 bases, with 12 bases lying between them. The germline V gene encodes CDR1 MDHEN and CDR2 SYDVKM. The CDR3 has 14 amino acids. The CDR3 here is CASSLGQHNQPQHF. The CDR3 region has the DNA TGTGCCAGCAGCCTCGGACAGCACAATCAGCCCCAGCATTTT.

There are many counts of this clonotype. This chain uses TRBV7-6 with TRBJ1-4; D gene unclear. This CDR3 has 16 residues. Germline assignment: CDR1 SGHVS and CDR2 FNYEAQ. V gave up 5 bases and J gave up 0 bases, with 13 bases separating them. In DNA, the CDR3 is TGTGCCAGCAGCCGGTTCGGCATAGCAACTAATGAAAAACTGTTTTTT. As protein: CASSRFGIATNEKLFF.

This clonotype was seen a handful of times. CDR3 in amino acids: CASSLDKSSYEQYF. In nucleotides, the CDR3 is TGCGCCAGCAGCTTGGACAAGAGCTCCTACGAGCAGTACTTC. The chain employs TRBV5-1 and TRBJ2-7, with D unresolved. Between the trimmed V and J ends, which lost 0 bases and 0 bases, there was a span of 7 bases. Germline V gene lookup returns CDR1 SGHRS and CDR2 YFSETQ. This CDR3 has 14 amino acids.

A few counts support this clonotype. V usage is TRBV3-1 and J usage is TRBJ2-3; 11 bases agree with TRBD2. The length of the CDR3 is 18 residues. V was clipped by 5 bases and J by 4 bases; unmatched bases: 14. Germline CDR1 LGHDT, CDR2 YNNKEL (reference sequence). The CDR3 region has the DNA TGTGCCAGCAGCGCCTCACTAGCGGGGGTGGTGGGGGCAGATACGCAGTATTTT. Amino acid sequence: CASSASLAGVVGADTQYF.

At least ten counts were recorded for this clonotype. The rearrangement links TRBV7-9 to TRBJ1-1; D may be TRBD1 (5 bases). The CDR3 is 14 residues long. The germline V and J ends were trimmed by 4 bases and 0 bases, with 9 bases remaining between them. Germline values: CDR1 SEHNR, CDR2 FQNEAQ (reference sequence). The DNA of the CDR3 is TGTGCCAGCAGCTGGTGGGGACTGAACACTGAAGCTTTCTTT. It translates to CASSWWGLNTEAFF.

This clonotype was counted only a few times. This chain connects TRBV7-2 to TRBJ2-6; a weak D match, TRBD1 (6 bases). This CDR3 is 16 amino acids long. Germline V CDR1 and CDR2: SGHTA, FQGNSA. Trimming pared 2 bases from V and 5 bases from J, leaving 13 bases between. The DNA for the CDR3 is TGTGCCAGCAGCTTACAGGGGCCTCTTCGGGCCAACGTCCTGACTTTC. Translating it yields CASSLQGPLRANVLTF. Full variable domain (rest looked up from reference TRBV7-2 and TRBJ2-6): GAGVSQSPSNKVTEKGKDVELRCDPISGHTALYWYRQSLGQGLEFLIYFQGNSAPDKSGLPSDRFSAERTGGSVSTLTIQRTQQEDSAVYLCASSLQGPLRANVLTFGAGSRLTVL.

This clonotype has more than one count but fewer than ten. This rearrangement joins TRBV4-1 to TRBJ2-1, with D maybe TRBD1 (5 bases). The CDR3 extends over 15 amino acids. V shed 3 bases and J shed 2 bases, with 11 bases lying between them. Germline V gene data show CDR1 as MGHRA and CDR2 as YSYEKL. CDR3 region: CASSQQWGTYNEQFF. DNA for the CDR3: TGCGCCAGCAGCCAGCAGTGGGGCACCTACAATGAGCAGTTCTTC.

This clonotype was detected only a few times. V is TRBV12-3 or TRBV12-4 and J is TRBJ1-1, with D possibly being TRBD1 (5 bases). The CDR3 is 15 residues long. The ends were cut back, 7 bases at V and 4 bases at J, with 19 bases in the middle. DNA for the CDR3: TGTGCCAGCACTCCCTGGGGGTTTAGAGGCACTGAAGCTTTCTTT. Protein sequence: CASTPWGFRGTEAFF.

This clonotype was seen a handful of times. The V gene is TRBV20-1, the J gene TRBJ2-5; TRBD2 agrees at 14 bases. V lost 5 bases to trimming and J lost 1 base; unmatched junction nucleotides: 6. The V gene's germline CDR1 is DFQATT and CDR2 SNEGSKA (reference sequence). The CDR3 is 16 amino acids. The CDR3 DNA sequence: TGCAGTGCTTCCGGGACTAGCGGGAGAACCCAAGAGACCCAGTACTTC. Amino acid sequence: CSASGTSGRTQETQYF.

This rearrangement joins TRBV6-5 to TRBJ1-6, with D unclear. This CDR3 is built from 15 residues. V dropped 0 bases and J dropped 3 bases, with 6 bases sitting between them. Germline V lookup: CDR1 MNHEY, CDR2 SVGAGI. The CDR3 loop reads CASSYSLNYNSPLHF. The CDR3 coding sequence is TGTGCCAGCAGTTACTCACTGAACTATAATTCACCCCTCCACTTT.